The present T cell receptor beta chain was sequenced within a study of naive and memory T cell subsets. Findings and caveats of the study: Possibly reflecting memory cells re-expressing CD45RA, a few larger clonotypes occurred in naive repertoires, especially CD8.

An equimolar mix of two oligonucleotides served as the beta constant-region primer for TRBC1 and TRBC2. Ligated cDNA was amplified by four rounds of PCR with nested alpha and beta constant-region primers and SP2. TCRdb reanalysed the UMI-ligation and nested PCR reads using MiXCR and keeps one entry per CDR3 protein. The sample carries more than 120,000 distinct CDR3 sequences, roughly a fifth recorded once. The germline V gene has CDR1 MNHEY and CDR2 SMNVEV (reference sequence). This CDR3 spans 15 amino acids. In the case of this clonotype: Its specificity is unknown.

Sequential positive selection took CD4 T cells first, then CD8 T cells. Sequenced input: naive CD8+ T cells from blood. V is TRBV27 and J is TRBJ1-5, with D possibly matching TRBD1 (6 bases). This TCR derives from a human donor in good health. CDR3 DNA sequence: TGTGCGATCAAGGGGGGCGGCGTGAGGTATCAGCCCCAGCATTTT. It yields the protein CAIKGGGVRYQPQHF.